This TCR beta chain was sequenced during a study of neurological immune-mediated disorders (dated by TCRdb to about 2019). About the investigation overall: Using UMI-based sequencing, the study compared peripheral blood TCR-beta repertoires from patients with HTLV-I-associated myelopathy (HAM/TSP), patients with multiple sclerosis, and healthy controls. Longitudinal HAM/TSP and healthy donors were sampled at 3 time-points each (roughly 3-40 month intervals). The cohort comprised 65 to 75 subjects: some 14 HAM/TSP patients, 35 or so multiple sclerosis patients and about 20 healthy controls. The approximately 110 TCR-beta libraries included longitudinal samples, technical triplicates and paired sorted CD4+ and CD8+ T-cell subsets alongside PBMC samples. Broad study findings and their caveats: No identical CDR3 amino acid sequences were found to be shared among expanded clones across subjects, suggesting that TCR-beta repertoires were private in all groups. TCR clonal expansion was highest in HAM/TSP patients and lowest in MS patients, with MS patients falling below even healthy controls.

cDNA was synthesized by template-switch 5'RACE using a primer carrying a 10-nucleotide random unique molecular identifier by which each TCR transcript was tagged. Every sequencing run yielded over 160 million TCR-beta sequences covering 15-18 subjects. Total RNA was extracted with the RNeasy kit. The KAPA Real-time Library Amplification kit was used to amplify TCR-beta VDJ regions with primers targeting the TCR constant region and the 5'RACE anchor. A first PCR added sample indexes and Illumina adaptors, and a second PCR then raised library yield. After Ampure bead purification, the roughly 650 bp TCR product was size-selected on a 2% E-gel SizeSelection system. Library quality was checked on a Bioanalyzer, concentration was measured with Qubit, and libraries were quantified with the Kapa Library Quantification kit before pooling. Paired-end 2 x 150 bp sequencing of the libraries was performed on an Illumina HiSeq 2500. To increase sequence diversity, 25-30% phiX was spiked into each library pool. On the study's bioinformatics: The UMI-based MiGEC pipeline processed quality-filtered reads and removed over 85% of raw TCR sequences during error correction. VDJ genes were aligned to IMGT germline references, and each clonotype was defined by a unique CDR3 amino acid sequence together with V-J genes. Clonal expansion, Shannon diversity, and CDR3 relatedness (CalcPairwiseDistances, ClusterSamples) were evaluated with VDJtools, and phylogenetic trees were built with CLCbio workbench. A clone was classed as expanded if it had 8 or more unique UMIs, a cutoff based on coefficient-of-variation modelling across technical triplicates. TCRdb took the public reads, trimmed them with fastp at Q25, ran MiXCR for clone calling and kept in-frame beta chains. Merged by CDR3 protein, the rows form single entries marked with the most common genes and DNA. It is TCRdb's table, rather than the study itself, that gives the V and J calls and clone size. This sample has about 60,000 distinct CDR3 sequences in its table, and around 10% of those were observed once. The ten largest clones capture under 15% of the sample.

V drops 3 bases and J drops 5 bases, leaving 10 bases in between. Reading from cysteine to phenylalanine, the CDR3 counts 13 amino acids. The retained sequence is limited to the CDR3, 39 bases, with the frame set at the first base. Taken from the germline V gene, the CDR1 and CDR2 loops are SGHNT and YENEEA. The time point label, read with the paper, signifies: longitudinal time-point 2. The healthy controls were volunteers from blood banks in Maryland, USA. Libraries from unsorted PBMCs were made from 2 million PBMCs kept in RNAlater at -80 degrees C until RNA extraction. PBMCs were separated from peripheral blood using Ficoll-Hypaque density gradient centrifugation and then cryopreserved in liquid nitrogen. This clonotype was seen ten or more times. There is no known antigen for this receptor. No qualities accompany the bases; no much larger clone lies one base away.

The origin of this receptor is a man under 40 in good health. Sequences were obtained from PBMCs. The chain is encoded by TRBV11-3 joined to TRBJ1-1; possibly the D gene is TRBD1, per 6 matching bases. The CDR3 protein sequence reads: CASSLAGETEAFF. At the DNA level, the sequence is TGTGCCAGCAGCTTGGCAGGGGAGACTGAAGCTTTCTTT.